This T cell receptor beta chain was obtained from a study of cytomegalovirus exposure and HLA in healthy donors. This clone was picked up a small number of times. Per the germline V gene, CDR1 is SNHLY and CDR2 is FYNNEI. The V gene lost 5 bases and the J gene lost 1 base, with 20 bases spanning the gap. CDR3 size: 17 residues. PCR was performed using 60 Vbeta and 13 Jbeta primers. The protocol was immunoSEQ multiplex PCR, while the TCRdb copy is restricted to in-frame clones and leaves out a portion. The sample has some 150,000 clones, roughly 80% seen once. These donors counted as nominally healthy when sampled, but unrecorded immune exposures were likely.

V usage is TRBV2 and J usage is TRBJ1-2; D call uncertain. This clonotype was obtained from a woman aged 25 to 39 in good health and CMV-seronegative. The sequencing input was PBMCs. For the CDR3, the DNA is TGTGCCAGCAGTAAGGACGGCAGCCCGAGGGTTAACTATGGCTACACCTTC. Encoded protein: CASSKDGSPRVNYGYTF.